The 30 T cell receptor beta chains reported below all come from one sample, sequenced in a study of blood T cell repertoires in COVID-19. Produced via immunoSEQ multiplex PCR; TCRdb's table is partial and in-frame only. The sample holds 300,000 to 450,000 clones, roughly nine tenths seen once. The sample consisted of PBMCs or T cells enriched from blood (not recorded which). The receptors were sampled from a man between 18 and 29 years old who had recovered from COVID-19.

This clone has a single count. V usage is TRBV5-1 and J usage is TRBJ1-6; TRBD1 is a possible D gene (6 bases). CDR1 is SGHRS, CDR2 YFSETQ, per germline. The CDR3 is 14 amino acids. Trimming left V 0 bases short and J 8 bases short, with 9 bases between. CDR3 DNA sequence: TGCGCCAGCAGCTTGGAAGAGGGGGATTCACCCCTCCACTTT. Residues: CASSLEEGDSPLHF. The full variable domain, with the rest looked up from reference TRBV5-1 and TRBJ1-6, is KAGVTQTPRYLIKTRGQQVTLSCSPISGHRSVSWYQQTPGQGLQFLFEYFSETQRNKGNFPGRFSGRQFSNSRSEMNVSTLELGDSALYLCASSLEEGDSPLHFGNGTRLTVT.

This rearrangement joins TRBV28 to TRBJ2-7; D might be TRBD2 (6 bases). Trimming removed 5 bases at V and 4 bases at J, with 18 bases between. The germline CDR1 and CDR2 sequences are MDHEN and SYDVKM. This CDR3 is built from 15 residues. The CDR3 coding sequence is TGTGCCAGCAGTGCAACTAGCCCTAAACCTTACGAGCAGTACTTC. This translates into CASSATSPKPYEQYF.

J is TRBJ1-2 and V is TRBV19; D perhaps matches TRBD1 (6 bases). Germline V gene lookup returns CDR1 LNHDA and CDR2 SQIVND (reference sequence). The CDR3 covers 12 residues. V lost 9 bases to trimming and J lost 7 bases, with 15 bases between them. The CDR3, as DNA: TGTGCCAGGAGGGAGGGGGATCGTGGCTACACCTTC. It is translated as CARREGDRGYTF. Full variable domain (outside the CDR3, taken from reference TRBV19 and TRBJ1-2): DGGITQSPKYLFRKEGQNVTLSCEQNLNHDAMYWYRQDPGQGLRLIYYSQIVNDFQKGDIAEGYSVSREKKESFPLTVTSAQKNPTAFYLCARREGDRGYTFGSGTRLTVV.

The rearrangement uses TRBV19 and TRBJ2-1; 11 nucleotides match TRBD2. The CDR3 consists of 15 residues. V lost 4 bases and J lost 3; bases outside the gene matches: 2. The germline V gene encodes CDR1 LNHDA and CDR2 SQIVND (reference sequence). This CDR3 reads CASSTTSGDYNEQFF. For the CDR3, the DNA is TGTGCCAGTAGTACGACTAGCGGGGACTACAATGAGCAGTTCTTC. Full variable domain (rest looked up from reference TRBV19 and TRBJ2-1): DGGITQSPKYLFRKEGQNVTLSCEQNLNHDAMYWYRQDPGQGLRLIYYSQIVNDFQKGDIAEGYSVSREKKESFPLTVTSAQKNPTAFYLCASSTTSGDYNEQFFGPGTRLTVL.

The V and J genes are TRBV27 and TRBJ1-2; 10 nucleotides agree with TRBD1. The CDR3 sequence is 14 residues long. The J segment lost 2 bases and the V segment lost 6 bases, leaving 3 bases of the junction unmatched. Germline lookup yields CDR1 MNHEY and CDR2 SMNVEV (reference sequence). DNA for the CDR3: TGTGCCAGCAGCCCGGGACAGGGGAACTATGGCTACACCTTC. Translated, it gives CASSPGQGNYGYTF.

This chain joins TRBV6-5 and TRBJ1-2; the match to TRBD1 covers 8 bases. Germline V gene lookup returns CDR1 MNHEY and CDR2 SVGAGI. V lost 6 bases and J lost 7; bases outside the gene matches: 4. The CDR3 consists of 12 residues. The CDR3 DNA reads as TGTGCCAGCAGCGACAGGGGTGGTGGCTACACCTTC. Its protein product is CASSDRGGGYTF.

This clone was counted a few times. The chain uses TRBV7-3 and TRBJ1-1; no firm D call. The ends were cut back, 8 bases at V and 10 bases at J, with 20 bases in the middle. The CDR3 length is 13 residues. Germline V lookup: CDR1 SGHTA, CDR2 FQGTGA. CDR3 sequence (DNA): TGTGCCAGCGCTTCGGCAGGACTCGAGGCAGCTTTCTTT. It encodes CASASAGLEAAFF.

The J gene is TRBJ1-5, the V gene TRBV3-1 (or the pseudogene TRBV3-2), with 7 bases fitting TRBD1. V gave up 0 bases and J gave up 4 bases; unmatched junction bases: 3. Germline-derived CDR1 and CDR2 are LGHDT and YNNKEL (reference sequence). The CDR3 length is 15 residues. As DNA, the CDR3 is TGTGCCAGCAGCCAAGACGGGGACAGTAATCAGCCCCAGCATTTT. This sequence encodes CASSQDGDSNQPQHF.

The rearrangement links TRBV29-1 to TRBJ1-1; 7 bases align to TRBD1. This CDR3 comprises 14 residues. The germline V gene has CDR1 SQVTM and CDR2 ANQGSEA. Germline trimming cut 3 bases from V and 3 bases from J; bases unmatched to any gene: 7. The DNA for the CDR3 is TGCAGCGTTGAGGTTACAGGGGTTTACACTGAAGCTTTCTTT. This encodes CSVEVTGVYTEAFF.

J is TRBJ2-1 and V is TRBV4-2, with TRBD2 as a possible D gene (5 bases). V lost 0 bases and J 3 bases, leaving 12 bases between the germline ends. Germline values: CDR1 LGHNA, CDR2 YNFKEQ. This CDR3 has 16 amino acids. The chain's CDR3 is CASSQEVSAVYNEQFF. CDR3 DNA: TGTGCCAGCAGCCAAGAAGTGTCAGCGGTCTACAATGAGCAGTTCTTC.

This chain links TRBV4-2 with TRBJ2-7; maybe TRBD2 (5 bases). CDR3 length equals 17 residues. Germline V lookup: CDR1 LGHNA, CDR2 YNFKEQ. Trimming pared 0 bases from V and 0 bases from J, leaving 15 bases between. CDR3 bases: TGTGCCAGCAGCCAAGATCCCGCGGGCCGGAGCTCCTACGAGCAGTACTTC. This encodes CASSQDPAGRSSYEQYF.

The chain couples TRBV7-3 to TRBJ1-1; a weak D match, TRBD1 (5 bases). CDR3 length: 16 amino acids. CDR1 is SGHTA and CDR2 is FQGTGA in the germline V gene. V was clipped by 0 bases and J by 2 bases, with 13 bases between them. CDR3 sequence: CASSLTPTDLNTEAFF. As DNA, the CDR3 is TGTGCCAGCAGCTTAACCCCGACAGACTTAAACACTGAAGCTTTCTTT.

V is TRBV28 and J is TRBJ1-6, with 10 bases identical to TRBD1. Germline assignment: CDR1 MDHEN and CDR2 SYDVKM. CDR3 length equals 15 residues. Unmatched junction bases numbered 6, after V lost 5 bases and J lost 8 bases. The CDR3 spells CASSTAGTGDSPLHF. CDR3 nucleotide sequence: TGTGCCAGCAGTACCGCTGGGACAGGGGATTCACCCCTCCACTTT.

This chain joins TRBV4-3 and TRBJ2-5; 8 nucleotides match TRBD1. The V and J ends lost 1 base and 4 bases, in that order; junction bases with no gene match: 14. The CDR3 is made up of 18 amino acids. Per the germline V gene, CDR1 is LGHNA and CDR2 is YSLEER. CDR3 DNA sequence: TGCGCCAGCAGCCAAGGTTATGCTCGGACAGGGTTAGGAGAGACCCAGTACTTC. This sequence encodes CASSQGYARTGLGETQYF.

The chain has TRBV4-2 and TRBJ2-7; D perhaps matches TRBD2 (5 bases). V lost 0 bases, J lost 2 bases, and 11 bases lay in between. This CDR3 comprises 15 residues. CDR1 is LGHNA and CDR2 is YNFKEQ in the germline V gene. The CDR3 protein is CASSQDGELPYEQYF. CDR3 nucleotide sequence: TGTGCCAGCAGCCAAGACGGGGAACTCCCCTACGAGCAGTACTTC.

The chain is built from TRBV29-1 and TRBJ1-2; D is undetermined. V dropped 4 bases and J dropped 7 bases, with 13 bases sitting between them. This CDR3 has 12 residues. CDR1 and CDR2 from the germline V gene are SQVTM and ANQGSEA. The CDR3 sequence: CSVGAGMGGYTF. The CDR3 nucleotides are TGCAGCGTTGGTGCGGGGATGGGTGGCTACACCTTC.

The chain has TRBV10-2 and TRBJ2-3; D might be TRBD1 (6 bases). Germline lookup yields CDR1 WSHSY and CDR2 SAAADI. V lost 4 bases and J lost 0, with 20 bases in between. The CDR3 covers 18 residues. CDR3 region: CASSGSVWGTRSTDTQYF. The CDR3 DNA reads TGCGCCAGCAGTGGTTCGGTTTGGGGGACAAGGAGCACAGATACGCAGTATTTT.

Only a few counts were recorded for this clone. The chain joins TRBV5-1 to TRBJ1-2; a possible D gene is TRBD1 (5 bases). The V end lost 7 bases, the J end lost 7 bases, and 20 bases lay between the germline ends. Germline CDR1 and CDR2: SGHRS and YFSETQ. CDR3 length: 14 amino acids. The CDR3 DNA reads TGCGCCAGCCAAACAATGGGGGGGACCGGTGGCTACACCTTC. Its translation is CASQTMGGTGGYTF.

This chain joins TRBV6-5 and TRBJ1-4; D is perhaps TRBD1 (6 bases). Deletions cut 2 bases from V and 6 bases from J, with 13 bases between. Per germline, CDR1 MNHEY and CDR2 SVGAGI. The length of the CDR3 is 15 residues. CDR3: CASSYRHRADEKLFF. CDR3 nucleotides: TGTGCCAGCAGTTACCGACACAGGGCAGATGAAAAACTGTTTTTT.

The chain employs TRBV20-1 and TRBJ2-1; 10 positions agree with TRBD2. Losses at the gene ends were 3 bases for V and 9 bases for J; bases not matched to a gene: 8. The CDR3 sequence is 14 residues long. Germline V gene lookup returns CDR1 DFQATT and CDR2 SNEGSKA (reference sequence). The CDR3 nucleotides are TGCAGTGCTAGTAAGGCTAGCGGGAGCAGTGAGCAGTTCTTC. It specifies CSASKASGSSEQFF.

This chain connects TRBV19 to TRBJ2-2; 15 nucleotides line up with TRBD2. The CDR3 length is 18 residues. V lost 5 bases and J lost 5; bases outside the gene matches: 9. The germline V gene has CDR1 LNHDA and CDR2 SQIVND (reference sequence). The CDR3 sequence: CASSAGTSGRRWTGELFF. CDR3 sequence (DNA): TGTGCCAGTAGTGCCGGGACTAGCGGGAGGAGGTGGACCGGGGAGCTGTTTTTT.

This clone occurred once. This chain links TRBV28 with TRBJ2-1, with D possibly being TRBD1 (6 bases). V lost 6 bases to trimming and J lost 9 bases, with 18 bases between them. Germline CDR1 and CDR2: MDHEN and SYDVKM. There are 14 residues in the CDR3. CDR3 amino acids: CASRAPWQGSEQFF. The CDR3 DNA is TGTGCCAGCAGGGCGCCGTGGCAGGGGAGTGAGCAGTTCTTC.

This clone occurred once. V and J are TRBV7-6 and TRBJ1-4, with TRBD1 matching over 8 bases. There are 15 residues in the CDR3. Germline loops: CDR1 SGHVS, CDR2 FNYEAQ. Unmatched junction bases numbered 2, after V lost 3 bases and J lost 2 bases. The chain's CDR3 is CASSLDRVTNEKLFF. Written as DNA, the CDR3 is TGTGCCAGCAGCTTGGACAGGGTCACTAATGAAAAACTGTTTTTT.

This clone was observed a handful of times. The CDR3 region is CASSLGENTEAFF. CDR3 bases: TGTGCCAGCAGCCTGGGAGAGAACACTGAAGCTTTCTTT. The J gene is TRBJ1-1, the V gene TRBV6-5; D call uncertain. V was pared by 6 bases and J by 1 base, with 9 bases between. This CDR3 spans 13 amino acids. Germline loops: CDR1 MNHEY, CDR2 SVGAGI.

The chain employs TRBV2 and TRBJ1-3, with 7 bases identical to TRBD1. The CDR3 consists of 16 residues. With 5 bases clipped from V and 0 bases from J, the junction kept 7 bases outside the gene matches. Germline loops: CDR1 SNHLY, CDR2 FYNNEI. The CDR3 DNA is TGTGCCAGCAGTTCCGGGACAGTACTCTCTGGAAACACCATATATTTT. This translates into CASSSGTVLSGNTIYF.

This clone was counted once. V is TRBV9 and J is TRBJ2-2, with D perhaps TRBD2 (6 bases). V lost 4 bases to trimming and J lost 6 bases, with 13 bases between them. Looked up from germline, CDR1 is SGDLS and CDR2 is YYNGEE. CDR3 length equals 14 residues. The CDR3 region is CASSSGTSAGELFF. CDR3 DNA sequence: TGTGCCAGCAGCTCCGGGACTTCTGCCGGGGAGCTGTTTTTT.

CDR3 residues: CASRALAGTDTQYF. DNA of the CDR3: TGTGCCAGTAGAGCACTAGCGGGCACAGATACGCAGTATTTT. The gene calls are TRBV19 and TRBJ2-3; 8 bases align to TRBD2. The CDR3 has 14 residues. After removal of 6 bases from V and 1 base from J, the junction contained 3 bases not matched to a gene. Germline-derived CDR1 and CDR2 are LNHDA and SQIVND (reference sequence).

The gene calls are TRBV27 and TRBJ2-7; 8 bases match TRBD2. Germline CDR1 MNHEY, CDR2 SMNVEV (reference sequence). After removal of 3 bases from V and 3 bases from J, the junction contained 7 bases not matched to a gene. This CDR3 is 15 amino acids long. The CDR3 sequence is CASSFQGGRSYEQYF. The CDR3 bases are TGTGCCAGCAGTTTTCAGGGCGGGAGGAGCTACGAGCAGTACTTC.

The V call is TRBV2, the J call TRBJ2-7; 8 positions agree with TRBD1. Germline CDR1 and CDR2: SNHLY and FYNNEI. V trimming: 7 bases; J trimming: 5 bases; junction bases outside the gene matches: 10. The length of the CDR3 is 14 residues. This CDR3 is CASTQDRGPHEQYF. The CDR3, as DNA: TGTGCCAGCACCCAAGACAGGGGACCCCACGAGCAGTACTTC.

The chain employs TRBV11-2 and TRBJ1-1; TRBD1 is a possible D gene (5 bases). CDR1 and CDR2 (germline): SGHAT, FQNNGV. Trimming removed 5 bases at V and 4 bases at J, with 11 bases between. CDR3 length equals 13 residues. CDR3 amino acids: CASSPRVSTEAFF. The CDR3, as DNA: TGTGCCAGCAGCCCCAGGGTTAGCACTGAAGCTTTCTTT.